This T cell receptor beta chain stems from a study of human T cells and chemical hapten exposure. The study's library attached unique molecular identifiers to single cDNA molecules. TCRdb ran MiXCR on the RACE reads and lists one entry per CDR3 protein. Here the sample spans fewer than 70,000 distinct CDR3 sequences, approximately 6.7% being singletons. CDR1 is LNHDA and CDR2 is SQIVND in the germline V gene (reference sequence). Trimming pared 4 bases from V and 11 bases from J, leaving 20 bases between. The CDR3 length is 15 residues. As for time point: pre-sensitization, week 0. Treatment denoted: therapeutic diphenylcyclopropenone sensitization with weekly scalp DPC. Sample donors consisted of patients with alopecia, aged 18 to 70 years, who were suitable for DPC. This clonotype has a count of ten or more.

The sequenced sample was whole blood, obtained in connection with sensitization to the hapten diphenylcyclopropenone (DPC). This sequence originates from a woman in her twenties or thirties with alopecia areata. Some clones in this sample may be carry-over from other donors' samples. This chain joins TRBV19 and TRBJ1-4, with D tentatively TRBD1 (5 bases). This CDR3 is CASSTGASGDQKLFF. CDR3 coding DNA: TGTGCCAGTAGTACAGGAGCCTCGGGGGACCAGAAACTGTTTTTT. Complete variable domain (other parts from reference TRBV19 and TRBJ1-4): DGGITQSPKYLFRKEGQNVTLSCEQNLNHDAMYWYRQDPGQGLRLIYYSQIVNDFQKGDIAEGYSVSREKKESFPLTVTSAQKNPTAFYLCASSTGASGDQKLFFGSGTQLSVL.